This T cell receptor (beta chain) was documented in a study of T cell changes during pregnancy in multiple sclerosis. Sequencing used immunoSEQ multiplex PCR; TCRdb keeps in-frame clones, though not all of them. The sample contains 50,000 or so clones, about 92% of which appear only once. In germline, CDR1 is MDHEN, CDR2 SYDVKM. After removal of 3 bases from V and 7 bases from J, the junction contained 8 bases not matched to a gene. CDR3 size: 15 residues. This chain uses TRBV28 with TRBJ2-1; 8 bases line up with TRBD2. This specimen consisted of CD4+ T cells from peripheral blood mononuclear cells, obtained in the third trimester of pregnancy. The TCR originated in a female donor with multiple sclerosis, enrolled in a pregnancy study. CDR3 region: CASSFGTSYPNEQFF. The CDR3 coding sequence is TGTGCCAGCAGTTTCGGGACTAGTTATCCGAATGAGCAGTTCTTC.